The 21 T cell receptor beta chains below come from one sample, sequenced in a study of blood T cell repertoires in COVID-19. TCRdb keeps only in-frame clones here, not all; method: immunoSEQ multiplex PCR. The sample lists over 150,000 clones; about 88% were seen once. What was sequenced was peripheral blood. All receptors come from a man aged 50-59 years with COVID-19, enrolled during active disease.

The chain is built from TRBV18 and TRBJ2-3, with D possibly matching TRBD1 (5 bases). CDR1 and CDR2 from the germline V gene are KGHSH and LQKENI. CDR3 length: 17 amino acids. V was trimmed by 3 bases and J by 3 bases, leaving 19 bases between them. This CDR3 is CASSPIIGHRATDTQYF. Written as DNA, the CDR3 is TGTGCCAGCTCACCGATTATAGGACATAGAGCAACAGATACGCAGTATTTT.

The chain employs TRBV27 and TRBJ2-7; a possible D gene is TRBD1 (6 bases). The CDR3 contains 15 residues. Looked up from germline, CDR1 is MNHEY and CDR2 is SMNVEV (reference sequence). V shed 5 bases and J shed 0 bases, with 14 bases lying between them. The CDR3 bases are TGTGCCAGCAGTCCCAGACAGGCCCGCTCCTACGAGCAGTACTTC. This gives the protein CASSPRQARSYEQYF.

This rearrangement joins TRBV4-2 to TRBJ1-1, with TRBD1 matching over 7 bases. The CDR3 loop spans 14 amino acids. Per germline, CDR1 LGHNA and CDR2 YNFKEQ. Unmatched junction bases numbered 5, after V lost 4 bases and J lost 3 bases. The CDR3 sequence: CASSRLDRDTEAFF. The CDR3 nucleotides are TGTGCCAGCAGCCGTTTAGACAGGGACACTGAAGCTTTCTTT.

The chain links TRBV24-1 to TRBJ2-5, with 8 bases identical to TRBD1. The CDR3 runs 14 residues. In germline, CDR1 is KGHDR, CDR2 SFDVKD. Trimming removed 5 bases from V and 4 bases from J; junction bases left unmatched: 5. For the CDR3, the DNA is TGTGCCACCAGTGCCGGACAGGGTCTAGAGACCCAGTACTTC. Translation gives CATSAGQGLETQYF.

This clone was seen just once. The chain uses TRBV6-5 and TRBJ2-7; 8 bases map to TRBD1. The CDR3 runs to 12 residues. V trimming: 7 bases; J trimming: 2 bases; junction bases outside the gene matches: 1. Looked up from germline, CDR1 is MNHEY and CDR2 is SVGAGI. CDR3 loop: CASKGQAYEQYF. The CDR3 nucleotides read TGTGCCAGCAAGGGACAGGCCTACGAGCAGTACTTC.

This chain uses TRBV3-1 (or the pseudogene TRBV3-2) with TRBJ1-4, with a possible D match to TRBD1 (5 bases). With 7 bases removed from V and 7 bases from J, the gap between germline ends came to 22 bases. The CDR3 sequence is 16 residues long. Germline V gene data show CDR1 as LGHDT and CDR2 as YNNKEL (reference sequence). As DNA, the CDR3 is TGTGCCAGCACCCCCGGGATTTCCAGGGAGGGTGAAAAACTGTTTTTT. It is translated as CASTPGISREGEKLFF.

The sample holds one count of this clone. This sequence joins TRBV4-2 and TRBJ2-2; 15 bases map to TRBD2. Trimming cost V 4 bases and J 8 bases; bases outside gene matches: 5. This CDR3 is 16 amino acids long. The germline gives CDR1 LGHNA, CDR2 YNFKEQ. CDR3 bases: TGTGCCAGCAGCCTGGGACTAGCGGGAGGTATGGGGGAGCTGTTTTTT. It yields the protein CASSLGLAGGMGELFF.

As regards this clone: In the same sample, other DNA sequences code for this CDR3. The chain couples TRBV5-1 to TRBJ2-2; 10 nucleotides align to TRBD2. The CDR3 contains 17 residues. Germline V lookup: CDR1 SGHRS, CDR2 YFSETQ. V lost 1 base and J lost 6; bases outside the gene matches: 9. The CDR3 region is CASSLSPSGGRAGELFF. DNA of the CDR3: TGCGCCAGCAGCTTGAGTCCTAGCGGGGGTCGGGCCGGGGAGCTGTTTTTT.

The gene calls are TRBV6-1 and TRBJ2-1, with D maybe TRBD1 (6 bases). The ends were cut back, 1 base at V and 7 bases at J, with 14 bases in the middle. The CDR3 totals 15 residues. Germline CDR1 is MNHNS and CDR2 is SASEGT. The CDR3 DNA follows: TGTGCCAGCAGTGAAGGGCCCGGGACATTTAATGAGCAGTTCTTC. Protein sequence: CASSEGPGTFNEQFF.

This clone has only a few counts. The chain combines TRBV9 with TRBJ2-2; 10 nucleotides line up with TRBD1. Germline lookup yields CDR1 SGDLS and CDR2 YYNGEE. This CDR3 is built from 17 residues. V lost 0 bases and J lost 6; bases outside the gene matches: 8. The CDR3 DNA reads TGTGCCAGCAGCGTAGGCCCGACAGGGGGCGCACCCGGGGAGCTGTTTTTT. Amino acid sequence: CASSVGPTGGAPGELFF.

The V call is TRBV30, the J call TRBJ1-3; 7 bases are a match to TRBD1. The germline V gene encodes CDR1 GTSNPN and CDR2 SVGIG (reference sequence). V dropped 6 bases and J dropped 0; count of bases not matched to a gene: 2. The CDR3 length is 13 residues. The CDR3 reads CACNRGSGNTIYF. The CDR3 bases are TGTGCCTGCAACAGGGGCTCTGGAAACACCATATATTTT.

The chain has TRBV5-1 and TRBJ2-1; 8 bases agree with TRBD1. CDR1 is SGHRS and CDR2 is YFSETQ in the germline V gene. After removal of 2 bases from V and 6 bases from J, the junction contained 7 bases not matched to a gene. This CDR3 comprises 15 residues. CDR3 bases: TGCGCCAGCAGCTTAACCCAAACAGGGGGCAATGAGCAGTTCTTC. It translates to CASSLTQTGGNEQFF.

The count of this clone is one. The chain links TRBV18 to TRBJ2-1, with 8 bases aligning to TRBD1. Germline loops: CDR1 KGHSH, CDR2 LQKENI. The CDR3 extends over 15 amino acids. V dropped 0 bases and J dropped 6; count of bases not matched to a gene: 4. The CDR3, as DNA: TGTGCCAGCTCACCACCTTTCAGGGGGCTCAATGAGCAGTTCTTC. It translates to CASSPPFRGLNEQFF.

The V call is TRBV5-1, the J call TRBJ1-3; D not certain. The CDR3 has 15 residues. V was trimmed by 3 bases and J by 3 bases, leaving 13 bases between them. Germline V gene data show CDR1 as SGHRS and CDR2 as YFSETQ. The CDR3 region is CASSSGGQLGNTIYF. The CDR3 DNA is TGCGCCAGCAGCTCCGGTGGTCAACTTGGAAACACCATATATTTT.

The CDR3 sequence: CASSEGDSSNYGYTF. CDR3 bases: TGTGCCAGCAGCGAAGGGGACAGCTCTAACTATGGCTACACCTTC. The genes are TRBV4-2 and TRBJ1-2; 7 nucleotides agree with TRBD1. Germline CDR1 is LGHNA and CDR2 is YNFKEQ. Unmatched junction bases numbered 6, after V lost 5 bases and J lost 0 bases. The CDR3 loop spans 15 amino acids.

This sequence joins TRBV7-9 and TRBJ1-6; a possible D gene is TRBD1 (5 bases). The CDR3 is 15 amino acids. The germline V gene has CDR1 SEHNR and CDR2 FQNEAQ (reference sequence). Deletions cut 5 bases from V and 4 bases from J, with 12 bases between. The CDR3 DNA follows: TGTGCCAGCAGCCAAACGGACAATTATAATTCACCCCTCCACTTT. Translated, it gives CASSQTDNYNSPLHF.

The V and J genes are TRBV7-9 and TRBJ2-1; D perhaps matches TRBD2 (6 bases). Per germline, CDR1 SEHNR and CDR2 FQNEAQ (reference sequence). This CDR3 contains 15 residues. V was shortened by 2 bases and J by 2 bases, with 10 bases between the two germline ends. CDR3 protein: CASSLPGLPYNEQFF. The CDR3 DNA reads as TGTGCCAGCAGCTTACCGGGACTCCCCTACAATGAGCAGTTCTTC.

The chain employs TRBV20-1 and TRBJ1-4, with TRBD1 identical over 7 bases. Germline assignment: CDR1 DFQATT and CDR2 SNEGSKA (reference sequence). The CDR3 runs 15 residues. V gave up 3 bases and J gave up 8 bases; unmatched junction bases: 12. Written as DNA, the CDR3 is TGCAGTGCTAGTGAGCGACAGGGCGGAGGAGAAAAACTGTTTTTT. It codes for CSASERQGGGEKLFF.

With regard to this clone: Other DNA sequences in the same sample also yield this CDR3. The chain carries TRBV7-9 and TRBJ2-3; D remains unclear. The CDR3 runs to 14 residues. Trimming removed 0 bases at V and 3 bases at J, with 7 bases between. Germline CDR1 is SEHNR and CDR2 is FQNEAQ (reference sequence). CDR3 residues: CASSLALGTDTQYF. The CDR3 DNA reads TGTGCCAGCAGCTTAGCTCTCGGGACAGATACGCAGTATTTT.

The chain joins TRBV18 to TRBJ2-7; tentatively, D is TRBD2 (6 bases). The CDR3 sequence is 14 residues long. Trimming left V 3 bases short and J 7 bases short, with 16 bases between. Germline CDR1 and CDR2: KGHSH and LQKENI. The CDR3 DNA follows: TGTGCCAGCTCACCCCTCCCGGGAGTAGATGAGCAGTACTTC. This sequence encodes CASSPLPGVDEQYF. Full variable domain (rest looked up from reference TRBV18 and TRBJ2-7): NAGVMQNPRHLVRRRGQEARLRCSPMKGHSHVYWYRQLPEEGLKFMVYLQKENIIDESGMPKERFSAEFPKEGPSILRIQQVVRGDSAAYFCASSPLPGVDEQYFGPGTRLTVT.

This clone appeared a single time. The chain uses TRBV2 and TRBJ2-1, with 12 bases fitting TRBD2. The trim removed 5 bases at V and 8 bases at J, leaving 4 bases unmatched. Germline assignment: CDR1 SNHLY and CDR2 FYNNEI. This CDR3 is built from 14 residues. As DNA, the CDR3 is TGTGCCAGCAGTTGGACTAGCGGGACCTATGAGCAGTTCTTC. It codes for CASSWTSGTYEQFF.